The 5 T cell receptor beta chains reported below all come from one sample, sequenced in a study of T cells after posttransplantation cyclophosphamide. The method was immunoSEQ multiplex PCR; TCRdb's version includes in-frame clones alone and lacks a portion of them. Sampling found 20,000 to 25,000 clones, none seen once. Sequencing was performed on PBMCs. Receptor source: a woman aged 55-70 years in good health, CMV-negative, and a related stem cell transplant donor.

This clone has ten or more counts. V and J are TRBV5-5 and TRBJ2-3, with D uncertain. This CDR3 spans 14 amino acids. Trimming removed 2 bases from V and 2 bases from J, with 9 bases in between. In germline, CDR1 is SGHKS, CDR2 YYEKEE (reference sequence). DNA for the CDR3: TGTGCCAGCAGCTTCTCGGAGCTCACAGATACGCAGTATTTT. Protein product: CASSFSELTDTQYF.

This clone was detected many times. The chain has TRBV19 and TRBJ2-3, with 10 bases matching TRBD2. Germline CDR1 and CDR2: LNHDA and SQIVND (reference sequence). With 4 bases clipped from V and 0 bases from J, the junction kept 7 bases outside the gene matches. The CDR3 totals 17 residues. Here the CDR3 reads CASSTSTSGLSTDTQYF. The CDR3 bases are TGTGCCAGTAGTACGTCGACTAGCGGGCTTAGCACAGATACGCAGTATTTT.

This clone was recorded many times. The V call is TRBV27, the J call TRBJ1-2; D gene uncertain. Trimming removed 3 bases at V and 0 bases at J, with 8 bases between. In germline, CDR1 is MNHEY, CDR2 SMNVEV (reference sequence). This CDR3 has 14 residues. The CDR3 nucleotides read TGTGCCAGCAGTTTGTTGGGCCCTAACTATGGCTACACCTTC. Its protein product is CASSLLGPNYGYTF.

This clone was recorded a few times. This chain connects TRBV9 to TRBJ2-5; the D gene is possibly TRBD2 (5 bases). The germline CDR1 and CDR2 sequences are SGDLS and YYNGEE. V gave up 0 bases and J gave up 2 bases, with 14 bases separating them. This CDR3 region has 16 residues. The CDR3 nucleotides are TGTGCCAGCAGCGTAGGGGCCTCGGAGGCTCAAGAGACCCAGTACTTC. Translating gives CASSVGASEAQETQYF.

This clone was observed many times. The rearrangement uses TRBV6-1 and TRBJ2-7; perhaps TRBD2 as D (6 bases). The CDR3 extends over 13 amino acids. Per the germline V gene, CDR1 is MNHNS and CDR2 is SASEGT. The germline V and J ends were trimmed by 2 bases and 3 bases, with 8 bases remaining between them. CDR3 in amino acids: CASSEPAGYEQYF. As DNA, the CDR3 is TGTGCCAGCAGTGAACCAGCGGGCTACGAGCAGTACTTC.